This TCR beta chain was documented in a study of cytomegalovirus exposure and HLA in healthy donors. About the research overall: About 85 million unique TCR sequences came from HLA-typed donors in an early release. Whole-study findings and limits: In a later analysis, a missense DCLRE1C variant was linked to TCR beta V- and J-gene trimming. Presence/absence analyses rested on an assumption that sequencing depth was roughly uniform across donors.

Trimming shortened V by 2 bases and J by 6 bases, and 6 bases separated the two germline ends. CDR1 and CDR2 from the germline V gene are GTSNPN and SVGIG (reference sequence). The CDR3 is 11 amino acids. This clone was seen only a few times. Its antigen is not known. PCR used 60 Vbeta primers and 13 Jbeta primers. This table comes from immunoSEQ multiplex PCR, and its TCRdb copy is limited to in-frame clones, with some not included. The table records more than 85,000 clones, about 69% of them present only once. Input material: PBMCs. The sequence came from a human donor in good health. V and J are TRBV30 and TRBJ2-3, with D hard to call. CDR3 loop: CAWSSRDTQYF. As DNA, the CDR3 is TGTGCCTGGAGTTCACGGGATACGCAGTATTTT.